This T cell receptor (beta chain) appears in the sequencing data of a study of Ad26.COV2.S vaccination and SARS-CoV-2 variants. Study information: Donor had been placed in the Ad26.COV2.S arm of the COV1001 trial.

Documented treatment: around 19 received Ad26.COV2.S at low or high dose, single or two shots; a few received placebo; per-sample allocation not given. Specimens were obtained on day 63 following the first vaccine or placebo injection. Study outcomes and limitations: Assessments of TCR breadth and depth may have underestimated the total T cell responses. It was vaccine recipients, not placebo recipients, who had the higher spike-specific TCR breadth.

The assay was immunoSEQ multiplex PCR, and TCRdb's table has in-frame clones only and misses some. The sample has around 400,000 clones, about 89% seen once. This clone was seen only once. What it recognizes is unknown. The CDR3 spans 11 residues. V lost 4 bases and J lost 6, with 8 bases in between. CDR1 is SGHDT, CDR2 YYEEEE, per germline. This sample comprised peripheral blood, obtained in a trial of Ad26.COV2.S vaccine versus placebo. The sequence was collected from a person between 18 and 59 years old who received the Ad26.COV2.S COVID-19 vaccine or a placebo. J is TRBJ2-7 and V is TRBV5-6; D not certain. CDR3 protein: CASSRSIEQYF. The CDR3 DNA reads TGTGCCAGCAGCCGATCGATCGAGCAGTACTTC.